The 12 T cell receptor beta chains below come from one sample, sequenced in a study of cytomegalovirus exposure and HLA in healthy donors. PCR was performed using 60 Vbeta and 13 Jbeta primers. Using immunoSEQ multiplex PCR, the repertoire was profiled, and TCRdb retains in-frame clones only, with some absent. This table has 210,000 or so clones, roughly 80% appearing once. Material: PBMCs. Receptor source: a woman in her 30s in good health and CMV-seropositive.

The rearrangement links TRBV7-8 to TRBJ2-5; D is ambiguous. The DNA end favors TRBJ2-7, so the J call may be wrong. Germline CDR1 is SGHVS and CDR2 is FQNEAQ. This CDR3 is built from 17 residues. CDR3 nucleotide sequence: TGTGCCAGCAGCACCCCAACGGGTTATCCGCCTTCCTACGAGCAGTACTTC. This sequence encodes CASSTPTGYPPSYEQYF.

In DNA, the CDR3 is TGTGCCAGCTCCCCGATCCAGGGTCCCCAAGAGACCCAGTACTTC. Protein: CASSPIQGPQETQYF. The chain combines TRBV18 with TRBJ2-5; D perhaps matches TRBD1 (5 bases). Germline V gene sequence: CDR1 KGHSH, CDR2 LQKENI. V lost 6 bases, J lost 1 base, and 15 bases lay in between. CDR3 length: 15 amino acids.

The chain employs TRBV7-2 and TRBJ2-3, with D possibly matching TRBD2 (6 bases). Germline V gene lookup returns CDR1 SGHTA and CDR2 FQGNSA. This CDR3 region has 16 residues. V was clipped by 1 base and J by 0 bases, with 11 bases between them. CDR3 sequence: CASSLVGGASTDTQYF. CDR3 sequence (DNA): TGTGCCAGCAGCTTAGTCGGGGGAGCTAGCACAGATACGCAGTATTTT.

CDR3 in amino acids: CASSEGRLAGAIGTQYF. DNA for the CDR3: TGTGCCAGCAGTGAAGGTCGACTAGCGGGGGCGATTGGGACCCAGTACTTC. The chain is built from TRBV6-1 and TRBJ2-5, with 12 nucleotides matching TRBD2. CDR3 size: 17 residues. Unmatched junction bases numbered 10, after V lost 1 base and J lost 7 bases. Germline CDR1 MNHNS, CDR2 SASEGT.

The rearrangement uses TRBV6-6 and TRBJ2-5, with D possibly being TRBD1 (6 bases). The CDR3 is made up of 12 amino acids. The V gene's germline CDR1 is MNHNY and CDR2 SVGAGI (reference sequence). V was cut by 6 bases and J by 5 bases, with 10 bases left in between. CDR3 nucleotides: TGTGCCAGCAGCCCGAGGGGGGAGACCCAGTACTTC. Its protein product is CASSPRGETQYF.

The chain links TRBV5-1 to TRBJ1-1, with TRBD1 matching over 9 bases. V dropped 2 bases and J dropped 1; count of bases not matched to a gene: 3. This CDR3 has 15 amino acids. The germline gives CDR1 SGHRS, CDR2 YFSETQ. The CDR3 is CASSFGTGRNTEAFF. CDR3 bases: TGCGCCAGCAGCTTCGGGACAGGGAGGAACACTGAAGCTTTCTTT.

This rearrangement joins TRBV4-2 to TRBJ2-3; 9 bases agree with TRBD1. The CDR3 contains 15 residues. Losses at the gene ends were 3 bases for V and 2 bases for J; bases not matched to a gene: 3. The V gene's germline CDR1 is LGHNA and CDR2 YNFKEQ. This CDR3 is CASSQGQGYTDTQYF. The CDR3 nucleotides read TGTGCCAGCAGCCAGGGACAGGGCTACACAGATACGCAGTATTTT.

The CDR3 is CASSLAGLARTSGANVLTF. The CDR3 DNA reads as TGTGCCAGCAGCTTGGCTGGTCTAGCGAGGACCTCTGGGGCCAACGTCCTGACTTTC. V gene TRBV5-8 combines with J gene TRBJ2-6, with a possible D match to TRBD2 (6 bases). With 0 bases removed from V and 0 bases from J, the gap between germline ends came to 16 bases. Per germline, CDR1 SGHTS and CDR2 YDEGEE. CDR3 size: 19 residues.

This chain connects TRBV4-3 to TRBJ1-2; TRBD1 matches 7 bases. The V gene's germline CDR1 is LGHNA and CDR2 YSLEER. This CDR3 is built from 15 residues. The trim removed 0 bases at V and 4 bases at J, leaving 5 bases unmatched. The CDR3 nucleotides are TGCGCCAGCAGCCAAGAAAGGGGGCGCGCCTATGGCTACACCTTC. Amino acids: CASSQERGRAYGYTF.

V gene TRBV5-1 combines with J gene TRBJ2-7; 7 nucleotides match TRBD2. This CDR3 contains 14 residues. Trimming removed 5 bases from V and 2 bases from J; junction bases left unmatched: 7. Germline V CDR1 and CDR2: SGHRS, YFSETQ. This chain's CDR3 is CASSPAGVPYEQYF. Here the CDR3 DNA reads TGCGCCAGCAGTCCGGCGGGGGTTCCCTACGAGCAGTACTTC.

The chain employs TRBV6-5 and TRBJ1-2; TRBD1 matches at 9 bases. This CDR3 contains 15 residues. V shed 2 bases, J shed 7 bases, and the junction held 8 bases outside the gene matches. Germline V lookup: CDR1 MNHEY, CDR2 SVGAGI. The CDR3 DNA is TGTGCCAGCAGTTACGCGGCAACAGGGGGCAGTGGCTACACCTTC. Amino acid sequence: CASSYAATGGSGYTF.

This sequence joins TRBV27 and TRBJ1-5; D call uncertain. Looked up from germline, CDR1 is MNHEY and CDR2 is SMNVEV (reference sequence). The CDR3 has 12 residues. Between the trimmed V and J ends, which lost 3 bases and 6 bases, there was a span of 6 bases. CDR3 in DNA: TGTGCCAGCAGTTTCGAGGGTCAGCCCCAGCATTTT. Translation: CASSFEGQPQHF.